The clone carrying this TCR beta chain occurred a few times. Study processing details: Estimates of nucleated cell counts were drawn from the amplification of reference gene primers. Assay: immunoSEQ multiplex PCR; the TCRdb copy retains only in-frame clones and omits some. That table is the source of V, J and clone size, and D and trimming were worked out from the DNA. The sample holds some 180,000 clones; 70% to 80% are singletons and the top ten take more than 6.5%. These data are taken from a study of blood T cell repertoires in COVID-19. Study-level information: Samples representing acute and convalescent COVID-19 were sourced from the United States, Italy and Spain. In each case, the material was cDNA or gDNA derived from T cells, B-cell-depleted T cells, or PBMCs.

The CDR3 covers 11 residues. Trimming stripped 0 bases from V and 12 bases from J, with 12 bases between. Germline CDR1 GTSNPN, CDR2 SVGIG (reference sequence). Sequenced sample: peripheral blood. The sequence was obtained from a woman aged 45-65 years with active or convalescent COVID-19. The V gene is TRBV30, the J gene TRBJ2-7, with D maybe TRBD1 (5 bases). CDR3 loop: CAWSVRDSPYF. CDR3 DNA sequence: TGTGCCTGGAGTGTACGTGACAGCCCGTACTTC.